Listed here are 19 T cell receptor beta chains from one sample, sequenced in a study of blood T cell repertoires in COVID-19. The method was immunoSEQ multiplex PCR; TCRdb's version includes in-frame clones alone and lacks a portion of them. Among under 130,000 clones, 65% to 75% were seen once, and the ten largest hold roughly 6%. The sample taken for sequencing was peripheral blood. All receptors come from a man older than 75 with acute or convalescent COVID-19.

The CDR3 DNA is TGTGCCAGCAGCCGCTTTTGGGAGGGGGAGCTGTTTTTT. This codes for CASSRFWEGELFF. The chain couples TRBV3-1 (or the pseudogene TRBV3-2) to TRBJ2-2; D is perhaps TRBD2 (5 bases). The V and J ends lost 4 bases and 8 bases respectively, with 11 bases between them. The CDR3 runs 13 residues. The germline V gene has CDR1 LGHDT and CDR2 YNNKEL (reference sequence).

This chain joins TRBV28 and TRBJ1-1; D gene uncertain. V lost 4 bases, J lost 0 bases, and 3 bases lay in between. The CDR3 contains 12 residues. CDR1 and CDR2 (germline): MDHEN, SYDVKM. In DNA, the CDR3 is TGTGCCAGCAGTTCCGTGAACACTGAAGCTTTCTTT. Residues: CASSSVNTEAFF.

The chain employs TRBV30 and TRBJ2-4; a possible D gene is TRBD2 (6 bases). V was cut by 5 bases and J by 0 bases, with 20 bases left in between. The germline V gene has CDR1 GTSNPN and CDR2 SVGIG (reference sequence). This CDR3 comprises 17 residues. The DNA for the CDR3 is TGTGCCTGGTCACTGCCCGGGCTAGCGCTAGCCAAAAACATTCAGTACTTC. Translated, it gives CAWSLPGLALAKNIQYF.

This chain uses TRBV27 with TRBJ2-7, with 9 bases matching TRBD2. The CDR3 is 16 amino acids. From germline, CDR1 is MNHEY and CDR2 SMNVEV (reference sequence). The J segment lost 5 bases and the V segment lost 4 bases, leaving 12 bases of the junction unmatched. CDR3 in amino acids: CASSSSSGTFQNEQYF. Written as DNA, the CDR3 is TGTGCCAGCAGTTCGTCTAGCGGGACCTTTCAGAACGAGCAGTACTTC.

J is TRBJ1-1 and V is TRBV18; maybe TRBD1 (6 bases). V was trimmed by 3 bases and J by 5 bases, leaving 10 bases between them. Per germline, CDR1 KGHSH and CDR2 LQKENI. The CDR3 is 13 amino acids. CDR3 residues: CASSPQGYTEAFF. DNA of the CDR3: TGTGCCAGCTCACCCCAGGGGTATACTGAAGCTTTCTTT.

V gene TRBV2 combines with J gene TRBJ1-5; TRBD1 might be the D (6 bases). CDR3 size: 13 residues. Germline CDR1 is SNHLY and CDR2 is FYNNEI. Deletions cut 7 bases from V and 4 bases from J, with 11 bases between. Here the CDR3 reads CASNLDSNQPQHF. The DNA for the CDR3 is TGTGCCAGCAACCTGGACAGTAATCAGCCCCAGCATTTT.

CDR3 in amino acids: CASTPSGASSYNEQFF. The CDR3 DNA follows: TGCGCCAGCACCCCTTCAGGGGCATCGTCCTACAATGAGCAGTTCTTC. The rearrangement uses TRBV5-1 and TRBJ2-1; possibly TRBD1 for D (6 bases). The germline V gene has CDR1 SGHRS and CDR2 YFSETQ. V dropped 6 bases and J dropped 1 base, with 17 bases sitting between them. The CDR3 has 16 residues.

The chain is built from TRBV4-3 and TRBJ2-5, with D possibly TRBD2 on 5 matching bases. The CDR3 runs 16 residues. Trimming shortened V by 2 bases and J by 3 bases, and 16 bases separated the two germline ends. Germline V gene sequence: CDR1 LGHNA, CDR2 YSLEER. In nucleotides, the CDR3 is TGCGCCAGCAGCCAAAACTCGGGGTTTAGTGAAGAGACCCAGTACTTC. This encodes CASSQNSGFSEETQYF.

The chain is built from TRBV3-1 (or the pseudogene TRBV3-2) and TRBJ1-2; 8 bases map to TRBD1. J gave up 9 bases and V 1 base, and 16 bases lay outside the gene matches. Germline V lookup: CDR1 LGHDT, CDR2 YNNKEL (reference sequence). The CDR3 spans 17 residues. Here the CDR3 DNA reads TGTGCCAGCAGCCAAGCCTGGGGGAGAAGGACAGGGCCTCGCTACACCTTC. It specifies CASSQAWGRRTGPRYTF.

This clone has just a few counts. The chain is built from TRBV4-1 and TRBJ2-4; the D gene is possibly TRBD2 (5 bases). V was shortened by 1 base and J by 7 bases, with 11 bases between the two germline ends. This CDR3 has 14 residues. CDR1 is MGHRA and CDR2 is YSYEKL in the germline V gene. CDR3 nucleotide sequence: TGCGCCAGCAGCCAAGTAACGGGGATTAACATTCAGTACTTC. Translating gives CASSQVTGINIQYF.

This clone was found a few times. V usage is TRBV5-1 and J usage is TRBJ2-3; TRBD2 might be the D (6 bases). Germline assignment: CDR1 SGHRS and CDR2 YFSETQ. Trimming removed 6 bases at V and 8 bases at J, with 25 bases between. The CDR3 is 16 residues long. CDR3 sequence: CASTPMPGLALGTQYF. The CDR3 DNA is TGCGCCAGCACTCCGATGCCGGGACTGGCCCTAGGTACGCAGTATTTT.

This clone occurred a few times. This chain uses TRBV28 with TRBJ1-2; TRBD1 agrees at 7 bases. J gave up 2 bases and V 6 bases, and 6 bases lay outside the gene matches. The CDR3 covers 14 residues. From germline, CDR1 is MDHEN and CDR2 SYDVKM. CDR3 loop: CASSPGGQNYGYTF. The CDR3 DNA follows: TGTGCCAGCAGCCCAGGGGGACAGAACTATGGCTACACCTTC.

The chain recombines TRBV28 with TRBJ1-3; 7 nucleotides align to TRBD1. Germline V lookup: CDR1 MDHEN, CDR2 SYDVKM. The length of the CDR3 is 15 residues. Trimming cost V 6 bases and J 3 bases; bases outside gene matches: 8. The CDR3 is CASSIQGKSGNTIYF. CDR3 nucleotide sequence: TGTGCCAGCAGCATACAGGGGAAGAGTGGAAACACCATATATTTT.

This chain joins TRBV7-9 and TRBJ2-3; the D is unclear. Germline V gene data show CDR1 as SEHNR and CDR2 as FQNEAQ (reference sequence). CDR3 length: 12 amino acids. Trimming cost V 5 bases and J 2 bases, with 5 bases left between them. The CDR3 region is CASSPHTDTQYF. CDR3 in DNA: TGTGCCAGCAGCCCCCACACAGATACGCAGTATTTT. The complete variable domain, with remaining parts taken from reference TRBV7-9 and TRBJ2-3, reads DTGVSQNPRHKITKRGQNVTFRCDPISEHNRLYWYRQTLGQGPEFLTYFQNEAQLEKSRLLSDRFSAERPKGSFSTLEIQRTEQGDSAMYLCASSPHTDTQYFGPGTRLTVL.

The chain joins TRBV28 to TRBJ2-1, with 10 bases fitting TRBD2. This CDR3 contains 15 residues. Trimming at V came to 4 bases and at J to 13 bases, leaving 13 bases not matched to a gene. The V gene's germline CDR1 is MDHEN and CDR2 SYDVKM. This chain's CDR3 is CASSSAGTSAIIQFF. The CDR3 DNA reads TGTGCCAGCAGTTCCGCCGGGACTAGCGCCATAATCCAGTTCTTC. Full variable domain (outside the CDR3, taken from reference TRBV28 and TRBJ2-1): DVKVTQSSRYLVKRTGEKVFLECVQDMDHENMFWYRQDPGLGLRLIYFSYDVKMKEKGDIPEGYSVSREKKERFSLILESASTNQTSMYLCASSSAGTSAIIQFFGPGTRLTVL.

This chain links TRBV7-2 with TRBJ2-2, with 10 bases aligning to TRBD1. CDR1 SGHTA and CDR2 FQGNSA come from the germline V gene. V lost 5 bases and J lost 6; bases outside the gene matches: 9. The CDR3 runs 16 residues. CDR3 bases: TGTGCCAGCAGCGCCGGGACAGGGGAAGTTCCCGGGGAGCTGTTTTTT. This gives the protein CASSAGTGEVPGELFF.

V and J are TRBV6-6 and TRBJ2-7, with TRBD1 matching over 9 bases. This CDR3 comprises 14 residues. V shed 5 bases and J 3 bases; nucleotides not matched to a gene: 5. Germline CDR1 is MNHNY and CDR2 is SVGAGI (reference sequence). The CDR3 DNA sequence: TGTGCCAGCAGTACTGGGACAGGGTACTACGAGCAGTACTTC. Protein: CASSTGTGYYEQYF.

The gene calls are TRBV4-3 and TRBJ2-7; 11 bases line up with TRBD1. The CDR3 covers 15 residues. V shed 4 bases, J shed 1 base, and the junction held 3 bases outside the gene matches. Germline lookup yields CDR1 LGHNA and CDR2 YSLEER. The CDR3 reads CASSRGQGASYEQYF. The CDR3 region has the DNA TGCGCCAGCAGCCGCGGACAGGGGGCTTCCTACGAGCAGTACTTC.

The chain combines TRBV4-2 with TRBJ2-7; D unclear. The V and J ends lost 0 bases and 6 bases respectively, with 9 bases between them. CDR1 and CDR2 from the germline V gene are LGHNA and YNFKEQ. This CDR3 has 13 amino acids. In nucleotides, the CDR3 is TGTGCCAGCAGCCAAGAAAGGCACAGCGAGCAGTACTTC. It is translated as CASSQERHSEQYF.